The clone carrying this T cell receptor beta chain was picked up many times. Its antigen remains unknown. The record originates from a study of T-cell reconstitution after alpha-beta-depleted transplantation in children. V was pared by 6 bases and J by 0 bases, with 11 bases between. Germline V gene sequence: CDR1 SEHNR, CDR2 FQNEAQ (reference sequence). CDR3 length: 14 residues. General study findings and limits: Expanded graft clones, several hundred of them, were reportedly the source of alpha-beta T cells about two months after transplant.

It was with unique molecular identifiers that the TCRbeta library was prepared. MiXCR was run by TCRdb on the PCR reads, yielding one entry per CDR3 protein. The table lists hundreds of thousands of distinct CDR3 sequences, about 10% of them singletons. The rearrangement links TRBV7-9 to TRBJ1-1; D is possibly TRBD1 (6 bases). The clonotype comes from a child aged 2 to 15 with inherited bone marrow failure, due to receive a stem cell transplant. The source was PBMCs, collected before TCRalphabeta/CD19-depleted stem cell transplant. CDR3: CASRIQGLNTEAFF. The CDR3 DNA follows: TGTGCCAGCAGGATACAGGGATTGAACACTGAAGCTTTCTTT.